One and the same sample provided the 32 T cell receptor beta chains below, sequenced in a study of CD8 T cells in Susac syndrome. Random hexamers were used to reverse transcribe 0.5 to 1 ug of RNA. Using its own MiXCR run on the immunoSEQ multiplex PCR reads, TCRdb lists one record per CDR3 protein. The profile covers 200,000 or so distinct CDR3 sequences, with almost 96% appearing a single time and 0.098% taken by the ten largest. The material sequenced was CD4+ T cells from PBMCs. The receptors stem from a human donor with Susac syndrome.

The gene calls are TRBV29-1 and TRBJ2-5; TRBD2 agrees at 9 bases. Germline V CDR1 and CDR2: SQVTM, ANQGSEA. The CDR3 covers 17 residues. V lost 1 base and J lost 5; bases outside the gene matches: 14. The CDR3, as DNA: TGCAGCGTTGAAGGGGCCGGGACTAGCAGGGCCCTGGAGACCCAGTACTTC. Translation gives CSVEGAGTSRALETQYF. Full variable domain (rest looked up from reference TRBV29-1 and TRBJ2-5): SAVISQKPSRDICQRGTSLTIQCQVDSQVTMMFWYRQQPGQSLTLIATANQGSEATYESGFVIDKFPISRPNLTFSTLTVSNMSPEDSSIYLCSVEGAGTSRALETQYFGPGTRLLVL.

Comment on this clonotype: A junction boundary mismatches the germline segment, possibly from a read error. J is TRBJ2-7 and V is TRBV5-4; possibly TRBD1 or TRBD2 for D (5 bases each). From germline, CDR1 is SGHNT and CDR2 YYREEE (reference sequence). The CDR3 is made up of 15 amino acids. The CDR3 DNA reads as TGTGCCAGCAGCTTGGACGGGACCCTCCTACGAGATAATGGCTTC. Translated: CASSLDGTLLRDNGF. The full variable domain, rest sourced from reference TRBV5-4 and TRBJ2-7, is ETGVTQSPTHLIKTRGQQVTLRCSSQSGHNTVSWYQQALGQGPQFIFQYYREEENGRGNFPPRFSGLQFPNYSSELNVNALELDDSALYLCASSLDGTLLRDNGFGPGTRLTVT.

The chain has TRBV19 and TRBJ2-1; D gene unclear. This CDR3 spans 12 amino acids. Trimming stripped 3 bases from V and 7 bases from J, with 7 bases between. Germline CDR1 is LNHDA and CDR2 is SQIVND (reference sequence). The CDR3 DNA follows: TGTGCCAGTAGTATTAAGGTGAATGAGCAGTTCTTC. Amino acid sequence: CASSIKVNEQFF.

The CDR3 bases are TGTGCCAGCAGCCAAGGTTTACAGGGGAATCAGCCCCAGCATTTT. Its translation is CASSQGLQGNQPQHF. The chain carries TRBV3-1 and TRBJ1-5; 7 nucleotides align to TRBD1. The trim removed 1 base at V and 4 bases at J, leaving 4 bases unmatched. Germline V gene data show CDR1 as LGHDT and CDR2 as YNNKEL (reference sequence). The CDR3 spans 15 residues. Based on the CDR3 plus reference TRBV3-1 and TRBJ1-5, the full variable domain is DTAVSQTPKYLVTQMGNDKSIKCEQNLGHDTMYWYKQDSKKFLKIMFSYNNKELIINETVPNRFSPKSPDKAHLNLHINSLELGDSAVYFCASSQGLQGNQPQHFGDGTRLSIL.

The chain recombines TRBV29-1 with TRBJ1-1, with 7 positions matching TRBD1. The V and J ends lost 6 bases and 2 bases, in that order; junction bases with no gene match: 3. The CDR3 totals 12 residues. Germline V CDR1 and CDR2: SQVTM, ANQGSEA. The CDR3 loop is CSVGQANTEAFF. Here the CDR3 DNA reads TGCAGCGTCGGACAGGCAAACACTGAAGCTTTCTTT.

This chain uses TRBV20-1 with TRBJ1-6; D is unresolved. There are 13 residues in the CDR3. In germline, CDR1 is DFQATT, CDR2 SNEGSKA (reference sequence). The V and J ends lost 6 bases and 7 bases respectively, with 13 bases between them. CDR3 amino acids: CSAAVQRNSPLHF. The DNA for the CDR3 is TGCAGTGCCGCAGTCCAGAGAAATTCACCCCTCCACTTT.

This chain connects TRBV29-1 to TRBJ1-1; D may be TRBD1 (5 bases). CDR3 length equals 14 residues. The germline V gene has CDR1 SQVTM and CDR2 ANQGSEA. Trimming pared 5 bases from V and 0 bases from J, leaving 13 bases between. DNA of the CDR3: TGCAGCGTTTCCAGGGCAGGACTGAACACTGAAGCTTTCTTT. Encoded protein: CSVSRAGLNTEAFF.

The chain combines TRBV29-1 with TRBJ2-1, with unresolved D. CDR3 length: 12 amino acids. V shed 6 bases and J shed 8 bases, with 14 bases lying between them. Germline CDR1 reads SQVTM; CDR2 reads ANQGSEA. This chain's CDR3 is CSVTPSGHEQFF. In nucleotides, the CDR3 is TGCAGCGTCACTCCATCCGGCCATGAGCAGTTCTTC.

The J gene is TRBJ2-5, the V gene TRBV29-1; 10 positions agree with TRBD2. The CDR3 has 13 residues. The trim removed 4 bases at V and 2 bases at J, leaving 1 base unmatched. Per the germline V gene, CDR1 is SQVTM and CDR2 is ANQGSEA. The CDR3 region has the DNA TGCAGCGTTGGGACTAGCGGACAAGAGACCCAGTACTTC. Translation: CSVGTSGQETQYF.

This clonotype came up once. The chain joins TRBV6-5 to TRBJ2-5, with D possibly TRBD1 on 6 matching bases. Trimming took off 3 bases at V and 4 bases at J, with 12 bases between the two ends. This CDR3 region has 14 residues. Germline lookup yields CDR1 MNHEY and CDR2 SVGAGI. This CDR3 is CASSYQTGRETQYF. The CDR3 region has the DNA TGTGCCAGCAGTTATCAGACAGGCCGAGAGACCCAGTACTTC.

This sequence joins TRBV20-1 and TRBJ2-3, with 8 bases matching TRBD2. The J segment lost 2 bases and the V segment lost 6 bases, leaving 13 bases of the junction unmatched. Germline CDR1 reads DFQATT; CDR2 reads SNEGSKA (reference sequence). This CDR3 contains 16 residues. CDR3 bases: TGCAGTGCGGGCCGGGGGGGTAGTGTGAACACAGATACGCAGTATTTT. This codes for CSAGRGGSVNTDTQYF.

The rearrangement uses TRBV12-3 or TRBV12-4 and TRBJ2-7; D gene unclear. V lost 3 bases and J lost 9, with 21 bases in between. This CDR3 is 15 amino acids long. CDR3 sequence reads: CASSFFPGIASVQYF. The CDR3 coding sequence is TGTGCCAGCAGTTTCTTCCCCGGCATCGCCTCCGTGCAGTACTTC.

CDR3 sequence (DNA): TGTGCCAGCAGTCCCCCGATAATGAGAGAGCAGTACTTC. Translation gives CASSPPIMREQYF. The chain recombines TRBV28 with TRBJ2-7, with D hard to call. This CDR3 spans 13 amino acids. V gave up 5 bases and J gave up 7 bases, with 15 bases separating them. Per the germline V gene, CDR1 is MDHEN and CDR2 is SYDVKM.

This rearrangement joins TRBV20-1 to TRBJ2-3; D perhaps matches TRBD1 (6 bases). Germline V gives CDR1 DFQATT, CDR2 SNEGSKA (reference sequence). The V gene lost 0 bases and the J gene lost 9 bases, with 13 bases spanning the gap. This CDR3 contains 13 residues. The CDR3 protein is CSARDGGYVTQYF. The CDR3 nucleotides read TGCAGTGCTAGAGATGGGGGCTATGTGACGCAGTATTTT.

CDR3 protein: CSVIRDGTNEKLFF. DNA of the CDR3: TGCAGCGTGATCAGGGATGGGACTAATGAAAAACTGTTTTTT. This chain links TRBV29-1 with TRBJ1-4; D possibly corresponds to TRBD1 (5 bases). CDR1 and CDR2 from the germline V gene are SQVTM and ANQGSEA. Trimming removed 6 bases at V and 2 bases at J, with 13 bases between. The CDR3 extends over 14 amino acids.

The chain links TRBV4-1 to TRBJ2-3; tentatively, D is TRBD2 (6 bases). This CDR3 has 17 amino acids. The ends were cut back, 0 bases at V and 2 bases at J, with 15 bases in the middle. The germline V gene encodes CDR1 MGHRA and CDR2 YSYEKL. The CDR3 protein is CASSQEASASHTDTQYF. For the CDR3, the DNA is TGCGCCAGCAGCCAAGAGGCTAGCGCGAGCCACACAGATACGCAGTATTTT.

The gene calls are TRBV19 and TRBJ2-1; D is perhaps TRBD2 (6 bases). Germline V lookup: CDR1 LNHDA, CDR2 SQIVND (reference sequence). Deletions cut 10 bases from V and 6 bases from J, with 13 bases between. The CDR3 consists of 12 residues. The CDR3 nucleotides are TGTGCCACCACGGACTACATCAATGAGCAGTTCTTC. It translates to CATTDYINEQFF. The variable domain in full, completed from reference TRBV19 and TRBJ2-1, reads DGGITQSPKYLFRKEGQNVTLSCEQNLNHDAMYWYRQDPGQGLRLIYYSQIVNDFQKGDIAEGYSVSREKKESFPLTVTSAQKNPTAFYLCATTDYINEQFFGPGTRLTVL.

J is TRBJ2-2 and V is TRBV27; D is ambiguous. Looked up from germline, CDR1 is MNHEY and CDR2 is SMNVEV (reference sequence). V dropped 3 bases and J dropped 4 bases, with 12 bases sitting between them. The CDR3 consists of 15 residues. CDR3 loop: CASSFGLGTTGELFF. In DNA, the CDR3 is TGTGCCAGCAGTTTTGGGCTAGGCACCACCGGGGAGCTGTTTTTT.

The chain links TRBV7-2 to TRBJ2-3; D uncertain. The germline gives CDR1 SGHTA, CDR2 FQGNSA. The CDR3 length is 14 residues. The germline V and J ends were trimmed by 4 bases and 0 bases, with 8 bases remaining between them. The CDR3 DNA reads as TGTGCCAGCAGCTCGATGACTAGCACAGATACGCAGTATTTT. It encodes CASSSMTSTDTQYF.

The chain combines TRBV6-6 with TRBJ2-3, with 8 bases that match TRBD2. This CDR3 spans 15 amino acids. V was clipped by 7 bases and J by 3 bases; unmatched bases: 9. Germline V lookup: CDR1 MNHNY, CDR2 SVGAGI (reference sequence). CDR3 residues: CASTVTGGGTDTQYF. The CDR3 coding sequence is TGTGCCAGCACCGTAACCGGGGGGGGTACAGATACGCAGTATTTT.

This clonotype was detected once. The rearrangement joins TRBV21-1 to TRBJ2-3; TRBD2 reflects the table's D call only, with no check against the DNA. TRBV21-1 is a listed pseudogene. CDR3 size: 14 residues. The CDR3 region has the DNA TGTGCCAGCAGCGCGACTAGCGTCGGGGGAAGGCAGTATTTT. It translates to CASSATSVGGRQYF.

The chain recombines TRBV15 with TRBJ2-2; no clear D gene. Germline V gene sequence: CDR1 LNHNV, CDR2 YYDKDF (reference sequence). This CDR3 spans 16 amino acids. With 5 bases removed from V and 3 bases from J, the gap between germline ends came to 16 bases. The CDR3: CATSDAAERDTGELFF. The DNA of the CDR3 is TGTGCCACCAGCGACGCGGCTGAACGCGACACCGGGGAGCTGTTTTTT.

The rearrangement links TRBV4-1 to TRBJ2-5, with 8 nucleotides matching TRBD1. Germline loops: CDR1 MGHRA, CDR2 YSYEKL. The CDR3 is made up of 16 amino acids. J lost 5 bases, V lost 3 bases, and 11 bases had no gene match. CDR3 in DNA: TGCGCCAGCAGCCATCAGGGGCCAGGGGGCGGGGAGACCCAGTACTTC. This gives the protein CASSHQGPGGGETQYF.

The chain is built from TRBV6-1 and TRBJ2-3, with D possibly being TRBD1 or TRBD2 (5 bases each). The ends were cut back, 8 bases at V and 6 bases at J, with 24 bases in the middle. Germline V CDR1 and CDR2: MNHNS, SASEGT. The CDR3 extends over 16 amino acids. The CDR3 nucleotides are TGTGCCAGCTCCCGGGACGGGACCTATACCCCCGATACGCAGTATTTT. Translation gives CASSRDGTYTPDTQYF.

The gene calls are TRBV28 and TRBJ2-4, with 11 nucleotides matching TRBD2. The CDR3 length is 14 residues. V gave up 5 bases and J gave up 6 bases; unmatched junction bases: 3. Germline values: CDR1 MDHEN, CDR2 SYDVKM. CDR3 bases: TGTGCCAGCAGTCGGACTAGCGGGCTAAACATTCAGTACTTC. It is translated as CASSRTSGLNIQYF. Supplemented by reference TRBV28 and TRBJ2-4, the full variable domain reads DVKVTQSSRYLVKRTGEKVFLECVQDMDHENMFWYRQDPGLGLRLIYFSYDVKMKEKGDIPEGYSVSREKKERFSLILESASTNQTSMYLCASSRTSGLNIQYFGAGTRLSVL.

The V and J genes are TRBV12-3 or TRBV12-4 and TRBJ2-7; 12 bases line up with TRBD1. Trimming at V came to 3 bases and at J to 2 bases, leaving 2 bases not matched to a gene. This CDR3 is 15 amino acids long. CDR3 sequence: CASSLGQGAAYEQYF. CDR3 bases: TGTGCCAGCAGTTTGGGACAGGGGGCTGCCTACGAGCAGTACTTC.

The rearrangement uses TRBV11-3 and TRBJ2-1; tentative D call: TRBD1 (5 bases). CDR3 length: 15 amino acids. Trimming shortened V by 0 bases and J by 7 bases, and 13 bases separated the two germline ends. Germline V gene lookup returns CDR1 SGHNT and CDR2 YENEEA. The CDR3 DNA reads as TGTGCCAGCAGCTTAGACAGCCTGTCAGGGAATGAGCAGTTCTTC. Its translation: CASSLDSLSGNEQFF. Using reference TRBV11-3 and TRBJ2-1 for the parts outside the CDR3, the full variable domain is EAGVVQSPRYKIIEKKQPVAFWCNPISGHNTLYWYLQNLGQGPELLIRYENEEAVDDSQLPKDRFSAERLKGVDSTLKIQPAELGDSAVYLCASSLDSLSGNEQFFGPGTRLTVL.

The rearrangement uses TRBV12-3 or TRBV12-4 and TRBJ2-7, with unresolved D. V dropped 1 base and J dropped 5 bases, with 9 bases sitting between them. The CDR3 is 13 amino acids. CDR3 nucleotides: TGTGCCAGCAGTTTAGAGGATTCCCACGAGCAGTACTTC. It codes for CASSLEDSHEQYF.

The chain recombines TRBV5-1 with TRBJ2-5; D not certain. This CDR3 comprises 14 residues. Germline V gene lookup returns CDR1 SGHRS and CDR2 YFSETQ. The V end was cut by 1 base, the J end by 2 bases, with 9 bases between. In DNA form, the CDR3 reads TGCGCCAGCAGCTTGAAGTTAGATCAAGAGACCCAGTACTTC. It specifies CASSLKLDQETQYF.

The chain joins TRBV4-2 to TRBJ2-5; D is unclear. CDR3 length equals 14 residues. Germline CDR1 reads LGHNA; CDR2 reads YNFKEQ. V was shortened by 0 bases and J by 7 bases, with 12 bases between the two germline ends. CDR3 nucleotides: TGTGCCAGCAGCCAAGATGAACAGCTGGGGACCCAGTACTTC. Its translation: CASSQDEQLGTQYF.

The V gene is TRBV7-3, the J gene TRBJ1-2; tentatively, D is TRBD1 (5 bases). V gave up 1 base and J gave up 2 bases, with 11 bases separating them. The CDR3 is 15 residues long. Germline V CDR1 and CDR2: SGHTA, FQGTGA. CDR3 region: CASSLIGPGNYGYTF. Written as DNA, the CDR3 is TGTGCCAGCAGCTTAATCGGGCCAGGGAACTATGGCTACACCTTC.

The genes are TRBV3-1 and TRBJ2-7; TRBD1 aligns across 9 bases. This CDR3 comprises 15 residues. CDR1 is LGHDT and CDR2 is YNNKEL in the germline V gene (reference sequence). J was trimmed by 4 bases and V by 1 base; bases with no gene match: 5. The CDR3 coding sequence is TGTGCCAGCAGCCAAGTTCCGGGACAGGGTTACGAGCAGTACTTC. Translating gives CASSQVPGQGYEQYF.